This entry lists 27 T cell receptor beta chains sequenced from one sample in a study of blood T cell repertoires in COVID-19. Method: immunoSEQ multiplex PCR; TCRdb's copy keeps in-frame clones and lacks some. The sample lists a few hundred thousand clones, 70% to 90% occurring once. Specimen: PBMCs or T cells enriched from blood (not recorded which). These receptors were taken from a woman between 50 and 59 years old who had recovered from COVID-19.

The chain recombines TRBV19 with TRBJ2-7; maybe TRBD2 (5 bases). Germline loops: CDR1 LNHDA, CDR2 SQIVND (reference sequence). The germline V and J ends were trimmed by 5 bases and 9 bases, with 17 bases remaining between them. The CDR3 spans 13 residues. In nucleotides, the CDR3 is TGTGCCAGTAGTCCCTCCTCGCCGGGGATGCAGTACTTC. Translation: CASSPSSPGMQYF.

This clone has a handful of counts. The chain carries TRBV28 and TRBJ1-5; 10 bases are a match to TRBD1. The germline gives CDR1 MDHEN, CDR2 SYDVKM. The CDR3 is 15 amino acids. The ends lost 2 bases at V and 6 bases at J; junction bases unmatched: 4. CDR3 region: CASSLGTGVVQPQHF. In DNA, the CDR3 is TGTGCCAGCAGTTTAGGGACAGGGGTGGTTCAGCCCCAGCATTTT.

This sequence joins TRBV24-1 and TRBJ2-7, with 13 bases lining up with TRBD2. J was trimmed by 7 bases and V by 3 bases; bases with no gene match: 8. Germline assignment: CDR1 KGHDR and CDR2 SFDVKD. CDR3 size: 16 residues. The CDR3 DNA sequence: TGTGCCACCAGTGATGGTACTAGCGGGAGGGCCGGGGAGCAGTACTTC. It is translated as CATSDGTSGRAGEQYF.

CDR3 DNA sequence: TGCGCCAGCAGCTACTTCCCCTCCTACGAGCAGTACTTC. Translated: CASSYFPSYEQYF. This chain joins TRBV5-1 and TRBJ2-7; D not certain. This CDR3 has 13 amino acids. Trimming took 3 bases from V and 0 from J, leaving 7 bases between them. Germline V gene data show CDR1 as SGHRS and CDR2 as YFSETQ.

This clone was seen once. The chain uses TRBV28 and TRBJ1-2, with 10 nucleotides matching TRBD1. This CDR3 spans 14 amino acids. CDR1 and CDR2 from the germline V gene are MDHEN and SYDVKM. The junction had 12 bases not matched to a gene; V was cut back by 5 bases and J by 12 bases. The DNA of the CDR3 is TGTGCCAGCAGTACCGCCGGACAGGGGGGAGAGAACACCTTC. It is translated as CASSTAGQGGENTF.

The chain couples TRBV29-1 to TRBJ1-1; a possible D gene is TRBD1 (6 bases). The CDR3 contains 19 residues. Looked up from germline, CDR1 is SQVTM and CDR2 is ANQGSEA. V was clipped by 0 bases and J by 11 bases, with 34 bases between them. The DNA for the CDR3 is TGCAGCGTTGAAGACCTACACATGTTTTCTATACGGGGGGCAAAGGTCGCTTTCTTT. Translation: CSVEDLHMFSIRGAKVAFF.

V is TRBV5-6 and J is TRBJ2-1; TRBD2 aligns across 8 bases. Unmatched junction bases numbered 3, after V lost 1 base and J lost 0 bases. This CDR3 spans 16 amino acids. Germline V gene lookup returns CDR1 SGHDT and CDR2 YYEEEE. CDR3 region: CASSLRAGASYNEQFF. CDR3 in DNA: TGTGCCAGCAGCTTGCGAGCGGGAGCCTCCTACAATGAGCAGTTCTTC.

The genes are TRBV11-3 and TRBJ2-1; TRBD2 agrees at 7 bases. Germline values: CDR1 SGHNT, CDR2 YENEEA. The CDR3 spans 17 residues. The trim removed 5 bases at V and 4 bases at J, leaving 14 bases unmatched. Here the CDR3 DNA reads TGTGCCAGCAGCCAGGAAACATCTAGCGGAGGATACAATGAGCAGTTCTTC. Its protein is CASSQETSSGGYNEQFF.

The V gene is TRBV10-1, the J gene TRBJ1-4; 7 bases align to TRBD1. The CDR3 runs to 17 residues. J lost 2 bases, V lost 4 bases, and 10 bases had no gene match. Germline V gene lookup returns CDR1 WNHNN and CDR2 SYGVQD (reference sequence). CDR3 DNA: TGCGCCAGCAGTGGACAGGGTGACGACTGGACTAATGAAAAACTGTTTTTT. Amino acid sequence: CASSGQGDDWTNEKLFF.

To note about this clone: The same CDR3 arises from other DNA sequences in this sample as well. This chain links TRBV5-6 with TRBJ2-1; D not certain. Trimming stripped 5 bases from V and 6 bases from J, with 9 bases between. Germline assignment: CDR1 SGHDT and CDR2 YYEEEE. The CDR3 covers 12 residues. Here the CDR3 reads CASRVLRNEQFF. The CDR3 DNA reads as TGTGCCAGCAGGGTCCTACGCAATGAGCAGTTCTTC.

The rearrangement uses TRBV10-1 and TRBJ1-1; 7 nucleotides line up with TRBD1. Germline V lookup: CDR1 WNHNN, CDR2 SYGVQD (reference sequence). V trimming: 8 bases; J trimming: 3 bases; junction bases outside the gene matches: 6. There are 13 residues in the CDR3. The CDR3 here is CASQGTAYTEAFF. The CDR3 nucleotides are TGCGCCAGCCAAGGGACAGCATACACTGAAGCTTTCTTT.

This rearrangement joins TRBV11-2 to TRBJ1-2; a weak D match, TRBD1 (6 bases). Trimming stripped 5 bases from V and 3 bases from J, with 10 bases between. The CDR3 is made up of 13 amino acids. Germline assignment: CDR1 SGHAT and CDR2 FQNNGV. The CDR3 bases are TGTGCCAGCAGCACCACAGGGTACTATGGCTACACCTTC. It codes for CASSTTGYYGYTF.

The genes are TRBV3-1 (or the pseudogene TRBV3-2) and TRBJ1-6; no clear D gene. With 2 bases removed from V and 10 bases from J, the gap between germline ends came to 9 bases. The germline gives CDR1 LGHDT, CDR2 YNNKEL (reference sequence). The CDR3 sequence is 13 residues long. Written as DNA, the CDR3 is TGTGCCAGCAGCCAACCGGGTTGGTCACCCCTCCACTTT. Translating it yields CASSQPGWSPLHF.

The genes are TRBV6-5 and TRBJ1-1, with D possibly matching TRBD1 (5 bases). This CDR3 comprises 14 residues. In germline, CDR1 is MNHEY, CDR2 SVGAGI. V was cut by 10 bases and J by 4 bases, with 19 bases left in between. Here the CDR3 DNA reads TGTGCCACCTCCCGCGGGACCGCGGGCACTGAAGCTTTCTTT. Translated: CATSRGTAGTEAFF.

This clone was recorded a few times. The chain carries TRBV3-1 (or the pseudogene TRBV3-2) and TRBJ2-1; 8 bases fit TRBD2. Germline V lookup: CDR1 LGHDT, CDR2 YNNKEL (reference sequence). The CDR3 has 15 residues. The trim removed 1 base at V and 3 bases at J, leaving 2 bases unmatched. In DNA, the CDR3 is TGTGCCAGCAGCCAAGGGACTAGCTACTACAATGAGCAGTTCTTC. Its translation is CASSQGTSYYNEQFF.

About this clone: At the DNA level, this CDR3 is encoded by other sequences in the same sample as well. This sequence joins TRBV9 and TRBJ2-1, with TRBD2 matching 8 bases. CDR1 is SGDLS, CDR2 YYNGEE, per germline. The V gene end was trimmed by 2 bases and the J gene end by 0 bases; junction bases not matched to a gene: 1. The CDR3 sequence is 15 residues long. The CDR3 nucleotides are TGTGCCAGCAGCGTTAGCGGGACCTCCTACAATGAGCAGTTCTTC. Residues: CASSVSGTSYNEQFF.

This chain's CDR3 is CASSLAAGQGNNSPLHF. Written as DNA, the CDR3 is TGTGCCAGCAGCTTAGCGGCGGGGCAGGGAAATAATTCACCCCTCCACTTT. The chain combines TRBV7-6 with TRBJ1-6; a weak D match, TRBD1 (5 bases). The V end lost 0 bases, the J end lost 5 bases, and 14 bases lay between the germline ends. The CDR3 consists of 17 residues. The V gene's germline CDR1 is SGHVS and CDR2 FNYEAQ.

The chain links TRBV28 to TRBJ2-2, with D uncertain. The CDR3 has 12 amino acids. V was pared by 6 bases and J by 6 bases, with 8 bases between. Germline V CDR1 and CDR2: MDHEN, SYDVKM. CDR3 sequence reads: CASRLRPGELFF. In DNA form, the CDR3 reads TGTGCCAGCAGGCTCAGGCCCGGGGAGCTGTTTTTT.

This clone has only a few counts. The V and J genes are TRBV12-3 or TRBV12-4 and TRBJ1-2, with TRBD1 as a possible D gene (5 bases). The CDR3 totals 13 residues. V was cut by 6 bases and J by 4 bases, with 12 bases left in between. The chain's CDR3 is CASSPGTRYGYTF. CDR3 in DNA: TGTGCCAGCAGCCCCGGGACTCGCTATGGCTACACCTTC.

The gene calls are TRBV15 and TRBJ1-5; maybe TRBD1 (6 bases). V dropped 8 bases and J dropped 4 bases, with 15 bases sitting between them. The germline CDR1 and CDR2 sequences are LNHNV and YYDKDF (reference sequence). The CDR3 is 14 residues long. CDR3 bases: TGTGCCACCGGGCGAGGGGGTAGGAATCAGCCCCAGCATTTT. Amino acid sequence: CATGRGGRNQPQHF.

This chain joins TRBV28 and TRBJ2-7; 11 nucleotides align to TRBD1. This CDR3 is 14 amino acids long. The junction had 5 bases not matched to a gene; V was cut back by 8 bases and J by 2 bases. Germline V gene sequence: CDR1 MDHEN, CDR2 SYDVKM. CDR3 nucleotide sequence: TGTGCCAGCCGGGGGACAGGGGGACCCTACGAGCAGTACTTC. Protein product: CASRGTGGPYEQYF.

The rearrangement joins TRBV11-1 to TRBJ1-4; TRBD1 aligns across 7 bases. Germline trimming cut 5 bases from V and 0 bases from J; bases unmatched to any gene: 6. The length of the CDR3 is 16 residues. The V gene's germline CDR1 is SGHAT and CDR2 FQDESV (reference sequence). CDR3 DNA: TGTGCCAGCAGCCGGGACAGCCGCTCAACTAATGAAAAACTGTTTTTT. It encodes CASSRDSRSTNEKLFF. Looking up the rest from reference TRBV11-1 and TRBJ1-4 gives the full variable domain: EAEVAQSPRYKITEKSQAVAFWCDPISGHATLYWYRQILGQGPELLVQFQDESVVDDSQLPKDRFSAERLKGVDSTLKIQPAELGDSAMYLCASSRDSRSTNEKLFFGSGTQLSVL.

The chain recombines TRBV5-8 with TRBJ2-1; D possibly corresponds to TRBD1 (6 bases). CDR3 length: 15 residues. Trimming pared 4 bases from V and 0 bases from J, leaving 11 bases between. Germline assignment: CDR1 SGHTS and CDR2 YDEGEE. Here the CDR3 reads CASSQDSSSYNEQFF. CDR3 DNA: TGTGCCAGCAGCCAGGACAGTAGCTCCTACAATGAGCAGTTCTTC.

The V call is TRBV9, the J call TRBJ1-1; maybe TRBD1 (5 bases). Trimming took 6 bases from V and 2 from J, leaving 17 bases between them. The CDR3 loop spans 15 amino acids. Germline V lookup: CDR1 SGDLS, CDR2 YYNGEE. The DNA of the CDR3 is TGTGCCAGCAACCCTGGGGGGTGGACAAACACTGAAGCTTTCTTT. It specifies CASNPGGWTNTEAFF.

This clone was recorded once. The CDR3, as DNA: TGTGCCAGCAGCCGACTAGTCCGCGAGCAGTACTTC. Translating it yields CASSRLVREQYF. The rearrangement uses TRBV11-2 and TRBJ2-7; tentative D call: TRBD2 (6 bases). The V end lost 5 bases, the J end lost 6 bases, and 11 bases lay between the germline ends. The CDR3 has 12 amino acids. CDR1 is SGHAT, CDR2 FQNNGV, per germline.

The V gene is TRBV11-3, the J gene TRBJ2-1; weak D call: TRBD1 (5 bases). The V end lost 4 bases, the J end lost 7 bases, and 5 bases lay between the germline ends. Germline V gene data show CDR1 as SGHNT and CDR2 as YENEEA. This CDR3 region has 11 residues. The CDR3 sequence is CASSSGNEQFF. In DNA form, the CDR3 reads TGTGCCAGCAGCTCAGGGAATGAGCAGTTCTTC.

This CDR3 reads CARGTGTGGKMNTEAFF. The DNA for the CDR3 is TGCGCCAGAGGAACCGGGACAGGGGGTAAAATGAACACTGAAGCTTTCTTT. The chain uses TRBV10-1 and TRBJ1-1; 11 bases line up with TRBD1. Looked up from germline, CDR1 is WNHNN and CDR2 is SYGVQD (reference sequence). V shed 9 bases, J shed 0 bases, and the junction held 12 bases outside the gene matches. The CDR3 extends over 17 amino acids.